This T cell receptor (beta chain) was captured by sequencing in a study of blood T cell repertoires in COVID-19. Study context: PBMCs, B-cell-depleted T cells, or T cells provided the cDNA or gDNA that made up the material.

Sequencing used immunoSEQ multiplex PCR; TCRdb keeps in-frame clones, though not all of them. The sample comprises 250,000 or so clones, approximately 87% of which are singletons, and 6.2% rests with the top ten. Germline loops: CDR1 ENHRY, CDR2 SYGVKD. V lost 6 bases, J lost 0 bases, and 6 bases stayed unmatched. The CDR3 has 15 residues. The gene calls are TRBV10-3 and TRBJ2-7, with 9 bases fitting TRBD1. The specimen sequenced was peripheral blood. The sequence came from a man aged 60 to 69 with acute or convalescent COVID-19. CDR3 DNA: TGTGCCATCAGGACGGACAGGGGCCCCTCCTACGAGCAGTACTTC. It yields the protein CAIRTDRGPSYEQYF.